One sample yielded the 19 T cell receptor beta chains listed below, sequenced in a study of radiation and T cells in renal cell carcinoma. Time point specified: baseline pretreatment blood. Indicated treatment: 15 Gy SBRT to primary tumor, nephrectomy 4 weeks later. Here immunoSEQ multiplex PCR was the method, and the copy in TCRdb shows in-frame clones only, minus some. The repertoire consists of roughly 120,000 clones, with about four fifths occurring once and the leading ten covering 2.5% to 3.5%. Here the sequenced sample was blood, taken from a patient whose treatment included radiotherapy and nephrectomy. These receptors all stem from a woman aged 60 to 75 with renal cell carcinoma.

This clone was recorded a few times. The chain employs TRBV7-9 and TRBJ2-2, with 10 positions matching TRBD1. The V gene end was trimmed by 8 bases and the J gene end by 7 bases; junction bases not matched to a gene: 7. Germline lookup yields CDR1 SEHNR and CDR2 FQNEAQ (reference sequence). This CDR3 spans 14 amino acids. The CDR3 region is CASGGQGKIGELFF. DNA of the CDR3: TGTGCCAGCGGGGGACAGGGGAAGATCGGGGAGCTGTTTTTT.

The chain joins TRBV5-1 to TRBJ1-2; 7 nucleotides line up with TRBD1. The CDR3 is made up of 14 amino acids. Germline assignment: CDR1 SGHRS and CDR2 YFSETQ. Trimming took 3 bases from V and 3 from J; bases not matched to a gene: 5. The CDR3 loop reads CASSWGQTHYGYTF. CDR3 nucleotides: TGCGCCAGCAGCTGGGGACAGACACACTATGGCTACACCTTC.

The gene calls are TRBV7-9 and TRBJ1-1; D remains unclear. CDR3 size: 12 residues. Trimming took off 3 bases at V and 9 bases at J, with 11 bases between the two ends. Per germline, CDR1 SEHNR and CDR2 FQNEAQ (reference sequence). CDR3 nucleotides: TGTGCCAGCAGCTTGGTGATTGGGAAAGCTTTCTTT. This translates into CASSLVIGKAFF.

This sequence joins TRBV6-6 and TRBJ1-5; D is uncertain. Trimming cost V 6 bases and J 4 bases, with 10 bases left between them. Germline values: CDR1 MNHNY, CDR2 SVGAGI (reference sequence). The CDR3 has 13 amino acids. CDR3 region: CASRDTSNQPQHF. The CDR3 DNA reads TGTGCCAGCAGAGACACCTCTAATCAGCCCCAGCATTTT.

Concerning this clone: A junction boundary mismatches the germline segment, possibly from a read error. The CDR3 reads CASSQTTSGGTETQYF. The CDR3 DNA sequence: TGTGCTAGCAGCCAGACGACTAGCGGGGGTACGGAGACCCAGTACTTC. The V gene is TRBV7-7, the J gene TRBJ2-5, with 12 positions matching TRBD2. The CDR3 is 16 residues long. Germline V CDR1 and CDR2: SSHAT, FNYEAQ (reference sequence).

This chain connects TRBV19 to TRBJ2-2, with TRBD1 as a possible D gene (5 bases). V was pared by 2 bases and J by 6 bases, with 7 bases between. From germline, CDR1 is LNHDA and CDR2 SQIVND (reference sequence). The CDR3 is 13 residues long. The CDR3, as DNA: TGTGCCAGTAGTATAAAAGGGGCCGGGGAGCTGTTTTTT. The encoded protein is CASSIKGAGELFF.

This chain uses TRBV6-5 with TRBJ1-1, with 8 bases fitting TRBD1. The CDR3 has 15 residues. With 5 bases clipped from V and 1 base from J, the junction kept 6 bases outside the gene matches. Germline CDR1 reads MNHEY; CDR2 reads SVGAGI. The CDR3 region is CASSPGTGQNTEAFF. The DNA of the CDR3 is TGTGCCAGCAGTCCTGGGACAGGACAGAACACTGAAGCTTTCTTT.

The CDR3 region has the DNA TGCGCCAGCAGCTTGAGGCCAGCAAGGTTAGATACGCAGTATTTT. This codes for CASSLRPARLDTQYF. The rearrangement joins TRBV5-1 to TRBJ2-3, with D unresolved. V was cut by 1 base and J by 5 bases, with 14 bases left in between. This CDR3 comprises 15 residues. From germline, CDR1 is SGHRS and CDR2 YFSETQ.

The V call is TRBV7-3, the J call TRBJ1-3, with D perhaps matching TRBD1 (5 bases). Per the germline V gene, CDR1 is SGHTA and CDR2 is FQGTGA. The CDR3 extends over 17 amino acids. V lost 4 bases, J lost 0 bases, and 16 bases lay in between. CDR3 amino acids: CASSYRGRARSGNTIYF. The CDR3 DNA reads TGTGCCAGCAGCTACCGAGGCAGGGCCCGCTCTGGAAACACCATATATTTT.

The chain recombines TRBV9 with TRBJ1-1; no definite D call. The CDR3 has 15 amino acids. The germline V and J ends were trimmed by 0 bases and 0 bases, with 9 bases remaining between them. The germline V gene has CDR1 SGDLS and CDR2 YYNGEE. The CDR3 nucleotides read TGTGCCAGCAGCGTAGGAGCAGCCCTGAACACTGAAGCTTTCTTT. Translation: CASSVGAALNTEAFF.

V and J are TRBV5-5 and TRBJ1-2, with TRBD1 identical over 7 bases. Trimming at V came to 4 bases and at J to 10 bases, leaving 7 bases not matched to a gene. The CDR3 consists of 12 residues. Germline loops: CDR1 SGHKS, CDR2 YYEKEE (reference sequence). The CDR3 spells CASSGGQSNYTF. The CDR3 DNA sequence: TGTGCCAGCAGCGGGGGACAGTCAAACTACACCTTC.

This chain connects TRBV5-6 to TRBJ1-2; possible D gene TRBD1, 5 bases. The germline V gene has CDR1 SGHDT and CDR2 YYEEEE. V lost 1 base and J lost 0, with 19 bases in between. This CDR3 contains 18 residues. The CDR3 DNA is TGTGCCAGCAGCTTGACAGGTTTAGGTTCGGGGCCTAACTATGGCTACACCTTC. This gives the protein CASSLTGLGSGPNYGYTF.

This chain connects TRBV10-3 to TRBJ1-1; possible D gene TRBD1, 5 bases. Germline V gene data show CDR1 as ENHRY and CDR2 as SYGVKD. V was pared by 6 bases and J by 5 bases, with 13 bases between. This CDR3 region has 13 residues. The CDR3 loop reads CAIRQGWQTEAFF. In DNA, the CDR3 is TGTGCCATCAGGCAGGGTTGGCAAACTGAAGCTTTCTTT.

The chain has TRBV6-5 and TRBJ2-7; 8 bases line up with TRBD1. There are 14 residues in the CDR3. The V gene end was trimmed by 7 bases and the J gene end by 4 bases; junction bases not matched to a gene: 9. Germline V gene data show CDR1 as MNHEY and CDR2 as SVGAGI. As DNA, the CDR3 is TGTGCCAGCAAACGGGGACAGGTGGTGTACGAGCAGTACTTC. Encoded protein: CASKRGQVVYEQYF.

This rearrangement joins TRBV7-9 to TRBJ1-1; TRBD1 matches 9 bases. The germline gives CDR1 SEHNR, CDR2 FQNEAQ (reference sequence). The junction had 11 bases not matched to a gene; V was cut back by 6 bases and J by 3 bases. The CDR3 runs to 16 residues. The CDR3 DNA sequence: TGTGCCAGCAGAAAAGGGTCGGGACAGGGATACACTGAAGCTTTCTTT. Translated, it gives CASRKGSGQGYTEAFF.

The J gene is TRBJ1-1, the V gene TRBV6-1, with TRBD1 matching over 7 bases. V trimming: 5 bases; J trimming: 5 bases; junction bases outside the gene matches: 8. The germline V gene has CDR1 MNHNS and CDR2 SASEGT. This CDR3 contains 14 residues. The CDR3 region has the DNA TGTGCCAGCAGTCGACAGGGCGGCGAAACTGAAGCTTTCTTT. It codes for CASSRQGGETEAFF.

This CDR3 reads CASTIGTGVGNEQFF. CDR3 in DNA: TGTGCCAGTACGATCGGGACAGGGGTTGGCAATGAGCAGTTCTTC. The chain is built from TRBV6-6 and TRBJ2-1; 10 bases fit TRBD1. The CDR3 loop spans 15 amino acids. Germline values: CDR1 MNHNY, CDR2 SVGAGI (reference sequence). The J segment lost 6 bases and the V segment lost 9 bases, leaving 11 bases of the junction unmatched.

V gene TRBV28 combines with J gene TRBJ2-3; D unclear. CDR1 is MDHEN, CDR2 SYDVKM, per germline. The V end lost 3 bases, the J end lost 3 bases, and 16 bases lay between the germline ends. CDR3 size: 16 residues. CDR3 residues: CASSLATQTVTDTQYF. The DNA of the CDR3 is TGTGCCAGCAGTTTGGCGACTCAAACGGTTACAGATACGCAGTATTTT.

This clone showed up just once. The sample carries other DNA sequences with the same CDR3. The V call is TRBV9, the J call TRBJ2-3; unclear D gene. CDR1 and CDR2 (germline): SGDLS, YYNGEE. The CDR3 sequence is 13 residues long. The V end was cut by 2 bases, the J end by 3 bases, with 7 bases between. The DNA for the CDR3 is TGTGCCAGCAGCGTTCAAGGGACAGATACGCAGTATTTT. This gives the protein CASSVQGTDTQYF.